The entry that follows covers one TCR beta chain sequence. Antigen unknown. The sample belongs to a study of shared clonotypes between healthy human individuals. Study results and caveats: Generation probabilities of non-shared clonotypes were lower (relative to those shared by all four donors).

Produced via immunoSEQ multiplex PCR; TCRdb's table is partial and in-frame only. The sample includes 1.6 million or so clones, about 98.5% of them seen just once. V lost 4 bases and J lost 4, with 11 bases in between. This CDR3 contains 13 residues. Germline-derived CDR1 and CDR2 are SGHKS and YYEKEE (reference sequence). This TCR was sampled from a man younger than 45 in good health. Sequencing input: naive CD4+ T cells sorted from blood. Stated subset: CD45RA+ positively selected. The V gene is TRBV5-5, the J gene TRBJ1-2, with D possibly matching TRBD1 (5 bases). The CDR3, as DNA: TGTGCCAGCAGCCTCGACAGCATCTATGGCTACACCTTC. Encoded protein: CASSLDSIYGYTF.